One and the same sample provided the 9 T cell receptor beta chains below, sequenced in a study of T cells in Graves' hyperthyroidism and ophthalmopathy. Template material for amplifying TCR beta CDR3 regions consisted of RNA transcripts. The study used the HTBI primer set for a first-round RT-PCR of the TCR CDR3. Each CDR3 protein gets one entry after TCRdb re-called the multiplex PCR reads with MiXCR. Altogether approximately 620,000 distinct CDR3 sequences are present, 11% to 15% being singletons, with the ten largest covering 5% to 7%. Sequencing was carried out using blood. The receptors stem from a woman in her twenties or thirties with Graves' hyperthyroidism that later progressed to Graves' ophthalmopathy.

Here the CDR3 DNA reads TGTGCCAGCAGTCCCCCAGGCACAGGGGATGCCTATGGCTACACCTTC. It specifies CASSPPGTGDAYGYTF. V is TRBV12-3 or TRBV12-4 and J is TRBJ1-2; 7 bases fit TRBD1. This CDR3 is 16 amino acids long. Trimming took 5 bases from V and 4 from J; bases not matched to a gene: 13.

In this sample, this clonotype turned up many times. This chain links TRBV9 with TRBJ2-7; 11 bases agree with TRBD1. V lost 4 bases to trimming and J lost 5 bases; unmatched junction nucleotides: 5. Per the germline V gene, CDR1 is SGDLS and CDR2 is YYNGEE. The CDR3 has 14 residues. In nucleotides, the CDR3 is TGTGCCAGCAGCCCTCGGACAGGGGGCAACGAGCAGTACTTC. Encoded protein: CASSPRTGGNEQYF.

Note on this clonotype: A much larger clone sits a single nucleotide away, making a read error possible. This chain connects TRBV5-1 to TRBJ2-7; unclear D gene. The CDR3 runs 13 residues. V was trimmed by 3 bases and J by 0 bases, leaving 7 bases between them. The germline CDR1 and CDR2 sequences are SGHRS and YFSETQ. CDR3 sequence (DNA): TGCGCCAGCAGCTCCACCATCTCCTACGAGCAGTACGTC. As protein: CASSSTISYEQYV.

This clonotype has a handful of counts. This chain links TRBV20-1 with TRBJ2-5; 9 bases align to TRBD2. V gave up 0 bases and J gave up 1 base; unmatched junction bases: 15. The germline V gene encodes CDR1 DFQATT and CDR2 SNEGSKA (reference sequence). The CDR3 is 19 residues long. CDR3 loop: CSAREFLAGDFWGQETQYF. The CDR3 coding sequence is TGCAGTGCTAGAGAGTTTTTAGCGGGAGATTTCTGGGGCCAAGAGACCCAGTACTTC.

The CDR3 DNA is TGTGCCTGGAGCCGGGGACTAGCGTACGAGACCCAGTACTTC. It yields the protein CAWSRGLAYETQYF. V usage is TRBV30 and J usage is TRBJ2-5, with 10 bases identical to TRBD2. CDR3 length: 14 amino acids. Germline V gene lookup returns CDR1 GTSNPN and CDR2 SVGIG (reference sequence). V lost 3 bases to trimming and J lost 5 bases; unmatched junction nucleotides: 6.

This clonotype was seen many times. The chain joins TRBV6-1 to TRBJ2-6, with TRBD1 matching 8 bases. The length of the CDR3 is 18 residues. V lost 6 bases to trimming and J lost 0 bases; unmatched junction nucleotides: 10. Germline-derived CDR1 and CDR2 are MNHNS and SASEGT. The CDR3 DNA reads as TGTGCCAGCAGCCCGCTTAGGGACAGGTACTCTGGGGCCAACGTCCTGACTTTC. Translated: CASSPLRDRYSGANVLTF.

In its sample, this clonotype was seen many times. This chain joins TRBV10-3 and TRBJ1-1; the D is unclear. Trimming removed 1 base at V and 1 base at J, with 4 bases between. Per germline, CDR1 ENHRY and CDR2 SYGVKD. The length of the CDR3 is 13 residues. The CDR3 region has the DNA TGTGCCATCAGTGAGTTTCCGAACACTGAAGCTTTCTTT. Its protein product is CAISEFPNTEAFF.

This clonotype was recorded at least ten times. The CDR3 region is CASSQEGRANSVRSYEQFF. In nucleotides, the CDR3 is TGTGCCAGCAGCCAAGAGGGTCGAGCCAACAGTGTCAGGTCTTATGAGCAGTTCTTC. The rearrangement links TRBV14 to TRBJ2-1; D is unresolved. The ends were cut back, 0 bases at V and 8 bases at J, with 26 bases in the middle. CDR1 SGHDN and CDR2 FVKESK come from the germline V gene. There are 19 residues in the CDR3.

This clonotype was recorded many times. CDR3 sequence reads: CSARELGQNYGYTF. Here the CDR3 DNA reads TGCAGTGCTAGAGAGCTAGGACAGAACTATGGCTACACCTTC. The V call is TRBV20-1, the J call TRBJ1-2, with D possibly being TRBD1 (6 bases). Germline CDR1 reads DFQATT; CDR2 reads SNEGSKA (reference sequence). The CDR3 has 14 amino acids. With 0 bases removed from V and 2 bases from J, the gap between germline ends came to 10 bases.